This T cell receptor (beta chain) was recovered during a study of STAT3 mutations in large granular lymphocyte leukemia. The study's findings and limits: In T-cell large granular lymphocyte leukemia, about half of patients showed multiple immunodominant subclonotypes. Persisting codominant clonotypes may have hidden a small pathogenic clone.

Generated by immunoSEQ multiplex PCR, the TCRdb table keeps only in-frame clones and is missing some. The repertoire holds under 35,000 clones, about 80% seen once, with roughly 30% in the top ten. Notes on this clone: Antigen unknown.

CDR3 size: 16 residues. The source is a woman in her forties or fifties with T-cell large granular lymphocyte leukemia. Some clones in this sample may be carry-over from other donors' samples. The V and J genes are TRBV21-1 and TRBJ2-7; the DNA was not used to check the table's D call, TRBD2. TRBV21-1 is annotated as a pseudogene. The sample comprised peripheral blood mononuclear cells. The CDR3 protein is CASSKGSERGSYEQYF. CDR3 nucleotides: TGTGCCAGCAGCAAAGGGAGCGAGCGGGGATCCTACGAGCAGTACTTC.